This T cell receptor beta chain was sequenced during a study of shared clonotypes between healthy human individuals. Each subset's genomic DNA was shared equally among a number of immunoSEQ plates. Here immunoSEQ multiplex PCR was the method, and the copy in TCRdb shows in-frame clones only, minus some. The table lists under 1,900,000 clones, about 98.5% of them singletons. Trimming pared 4 bases from V and 0 bases from J, leaving 14 bases between. The CDR3 has 15 amino acids. Germline lookup yields CDR1 SGHNT and CDR2 YYREEE (reference sequence). The J gene is TRBJ2-7, the V gene TRBV5-4; D possibly corresponds to TRBD1 (6 bases). This clonotype originated in a man between 25 and 39 years old in good health. The sample comprised naive CD4+ T cells sorted from blood. The subset was: CD45RA+ positively selected. The CDR3 sequence: CASSPTGINSYEQYF. CDR3 in DNA: TGTGCCAGCAGCCCAACAGGGATTAACTCCTACGAGCAGTACTTC.